Sequencing of this T cell receptor (beta chain) was carried out in a study of blood T cell repertoires in COVID-19. Study-level information: Samples of COVID-19 (acute and convalescent) were obtained from the United States, Italy and Spain. T cells, B-cell-depleted T cells, or PBMCs provided the cDNA or gDNA that served as material.

How the authors handled the data: Amplification from reference gene primers served as the basis for estimated nucleated cell counts. Profiled with immunoSEQ multiplex PCR; TCRdb holds only in-frame clones, not every one. The DNA was the basis for D and trimming; V, J and clone size are from that table. The sample shows 80,000 to 90,000 clones, 82% of them seen only once. The receptor was derived from a woman at least 80 years old with acute or convalescent COVID-19. The sequenced sample was peripheral blood.

CDR3 loop: CASSVVGGGFGGYTF. Here the CDR3 DNA reads TGTGCCAGCAGCGTAGTAGGAGGAGGGTTCGGAGGCTACACCTTC. V and J are TRBV9 and TRBJ1-2; D call uncertain. The CDR3 length is 15 residues. Germline V lookup: CDR1 SGDLS, CDR2 YYNGEE. Trimming stripped 0 bases from V and 8 bases from J, with 17 bases between.